This TCR beta chain was sequenced during a study of cytomegalovirus exposure and HLA in healthy donors. Notes on the study in general: Presence/absence analyses assumed roughly uniform sequencing depth across donors, which may not hold. Within an earlier analysis, most TCR beta V segments proved productive either about 90% or about 30% of the time. One variant, a missense change in DCLRE1C, was linked in a later analysis to TCR beta V- and J-gene trimming.

This clone has only one observation. Its antigen is not known. At the time of sampling, donors were nominally healthy, though unrecorded immune exposures were likely. Researchers ran the PCR with 60 Vbeta and 13 Jbeta primers. The table came from immunoSEQ multiplex PCR; TCRdb's copy has only in-frame clones and leaves some out. The data contain about 200,000 clones, about four fifths of them singletons. V was cut by 8 bases and J by 7 bases, with 23 bases left in between. The germline V gene encodes CDR1 LNHDA and CDR2 SQIVND (reference sequence). The CDR3 is 15 amino acids. This TCR was recovered from a man aged 35-49 years in good health and CMV-seropositive. The chain couples TRBV19 to TRBJ1-2, with D possibly TRBD1 on 6 matching bases. The sample was PBMCs. The CDR3 coding sequence is TGTGCCAGTCAAAGTCAGGGACAAGTTTCGCGTGGCTACACCTTC. Its protein is CASQSQGQVSRGYTF.